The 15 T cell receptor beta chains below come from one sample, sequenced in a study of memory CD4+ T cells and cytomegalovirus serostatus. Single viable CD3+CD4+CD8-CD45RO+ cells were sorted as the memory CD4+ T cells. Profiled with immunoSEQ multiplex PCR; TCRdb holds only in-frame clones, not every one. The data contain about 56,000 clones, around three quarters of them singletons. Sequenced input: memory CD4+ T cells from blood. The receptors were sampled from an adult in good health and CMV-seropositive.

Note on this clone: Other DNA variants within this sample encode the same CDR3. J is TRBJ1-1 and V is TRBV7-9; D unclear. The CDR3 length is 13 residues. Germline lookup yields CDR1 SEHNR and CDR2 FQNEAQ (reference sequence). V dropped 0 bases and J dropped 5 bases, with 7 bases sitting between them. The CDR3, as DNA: TGTGCCAGCAGCTTAGCCCGGGGAACTGAAGCTTTCTTT. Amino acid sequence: CASSLARGTEAFF.

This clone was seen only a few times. In nucleotides, the CDR3 is TGTGCCAGCAGCTTGGCCGGGGCTAGCTTTGACAATGAGCAGTTCTTC. It translates to CASSLAGASFDNEQFF. The V gene is TRBV5-6, the J gene TRBJ2-1, with D perhaps matching TRBD1 or TRBD2 (5 bases each). V was shortened by 0 bases and J by 5 bases, with 15 bases between the two germline ends. The CDR3 loop spans 16 amino acids. The germline V gene has CDR1 SGHDT and CDR2 YYEEEE.

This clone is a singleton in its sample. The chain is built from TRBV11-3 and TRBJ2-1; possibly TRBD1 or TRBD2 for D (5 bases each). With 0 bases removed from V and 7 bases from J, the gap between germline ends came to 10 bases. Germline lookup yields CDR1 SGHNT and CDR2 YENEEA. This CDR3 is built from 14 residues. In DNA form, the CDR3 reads TGTGCCAGCAGCTTAGAGGGGACGGGGAATGAGCAGTTCTTC. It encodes CASSLEGTGNEQFF.

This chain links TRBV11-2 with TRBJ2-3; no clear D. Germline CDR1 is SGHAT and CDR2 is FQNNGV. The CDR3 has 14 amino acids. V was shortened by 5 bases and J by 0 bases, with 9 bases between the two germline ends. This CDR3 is CASSQTVSTDTQYF. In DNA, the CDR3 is TGTGCCAGCAGCCAAACTGTAAGCACAGATACGCAGTATTTT. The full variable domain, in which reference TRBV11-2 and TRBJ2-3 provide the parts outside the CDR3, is EAGVAQSPRYKIIEKRQSVAFWCNPISGHATLYWYQQILGQGPKLLIQFQNNGVVDDSQLPKDRFSAERLKGVDSTLKIQPAKLEDSAVYLCASSQTVSTDTQYFGPGTRLTVL.

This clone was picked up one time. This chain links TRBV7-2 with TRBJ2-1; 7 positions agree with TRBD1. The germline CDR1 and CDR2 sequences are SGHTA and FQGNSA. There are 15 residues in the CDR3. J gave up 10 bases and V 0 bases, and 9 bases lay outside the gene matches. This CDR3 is CASSLAELKGAEQFF. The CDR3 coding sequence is TGTGCCAGCAGCTTAGCGGAGTTAAAGGGGGCGGAGCAGTTCTTC.

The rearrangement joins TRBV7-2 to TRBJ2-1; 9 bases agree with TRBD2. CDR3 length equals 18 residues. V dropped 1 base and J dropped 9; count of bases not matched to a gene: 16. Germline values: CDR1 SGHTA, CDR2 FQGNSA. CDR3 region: CASSLGYFSGRVIGEQFF. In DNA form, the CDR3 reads TGTGCCAGCAGCTTAGGTTATTTTAGCGGGAGAGTTATTGGTGAGCAGTTCTTC. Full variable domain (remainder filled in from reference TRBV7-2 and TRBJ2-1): GAGVSQSPSNKVTEKGKDVELRCDPISGHTALYWYRQSLGQGLEFLIYFQGNSAPDKSGLPSDRFSAERTGGSVSTLTIQRTQQEDSAVYLCASSLGYFSGRVIGEQFFGPGTRLTVL.

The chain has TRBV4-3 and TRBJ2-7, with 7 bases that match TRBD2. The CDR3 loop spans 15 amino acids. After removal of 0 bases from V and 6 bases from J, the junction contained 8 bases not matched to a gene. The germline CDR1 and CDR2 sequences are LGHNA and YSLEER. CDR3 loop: CASSQDRLATLEQYF. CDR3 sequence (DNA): TGCGCCAGCAGCCAAGATCGACTAGCAACCCTCGAGCAGTACTTC.

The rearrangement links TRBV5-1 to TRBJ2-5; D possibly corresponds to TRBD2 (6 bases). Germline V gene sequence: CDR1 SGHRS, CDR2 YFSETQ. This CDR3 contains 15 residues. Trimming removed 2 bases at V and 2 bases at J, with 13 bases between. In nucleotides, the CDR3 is TGCGCCAGCAGCTTTAATGTGGGGGGACAAGAGACCCAGTACTTC. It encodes CASSFNVGGQETQYF.

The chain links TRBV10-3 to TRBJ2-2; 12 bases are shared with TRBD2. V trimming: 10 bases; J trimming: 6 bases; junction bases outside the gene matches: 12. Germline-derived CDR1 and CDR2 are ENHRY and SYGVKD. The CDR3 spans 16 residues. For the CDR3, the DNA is TGTGCCACCAAACTAGCGGGAGGATCAGCAGCCGGGGAGCTGTTTTTT. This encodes CATKLAGGSAAGELFF.

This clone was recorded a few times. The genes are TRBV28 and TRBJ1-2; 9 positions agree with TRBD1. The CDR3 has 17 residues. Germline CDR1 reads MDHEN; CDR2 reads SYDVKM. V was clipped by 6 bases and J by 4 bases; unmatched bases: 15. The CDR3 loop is CASRTSRDRVTFYGYTF. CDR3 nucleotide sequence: TGTGCCAGCAGGACTTCCCGGGACAGGGTGACCTTCTATGGCTACACCTTC.

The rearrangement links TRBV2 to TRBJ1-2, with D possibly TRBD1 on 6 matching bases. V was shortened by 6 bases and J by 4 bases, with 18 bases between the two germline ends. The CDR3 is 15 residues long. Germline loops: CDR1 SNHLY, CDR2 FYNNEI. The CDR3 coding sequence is TGTGCCAGCAGGTCCTCGACAGGCGCACTCTATGGCTACACCTTC. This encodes CASRSSTGALYGYTF.

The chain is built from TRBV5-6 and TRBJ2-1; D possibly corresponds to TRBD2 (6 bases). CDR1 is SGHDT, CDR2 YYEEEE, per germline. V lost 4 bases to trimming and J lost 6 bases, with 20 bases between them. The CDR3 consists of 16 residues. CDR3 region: CASSMVTRLSGNEQFF. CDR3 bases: TGTGCCAGCAGCATGGTGACTAGACTGTCTGGCAATGAGCAGTTCTTC.

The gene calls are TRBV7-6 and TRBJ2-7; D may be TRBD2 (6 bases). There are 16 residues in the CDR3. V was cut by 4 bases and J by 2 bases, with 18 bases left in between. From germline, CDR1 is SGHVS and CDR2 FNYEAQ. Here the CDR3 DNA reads TGTGCCAGCAGCTCCCAACCGGGACTTGGACCCTACGAGCAGTACTTC. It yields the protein CASSSQPGLGPYEQYF.

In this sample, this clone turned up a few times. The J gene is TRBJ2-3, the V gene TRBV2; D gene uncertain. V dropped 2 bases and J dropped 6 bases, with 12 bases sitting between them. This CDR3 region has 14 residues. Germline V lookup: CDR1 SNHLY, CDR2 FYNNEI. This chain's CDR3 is CASSENAWKDTQYF. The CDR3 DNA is TGTGCCAGCAGTGAAAATGCCTGGAAGGATACGCAGTATTTT.

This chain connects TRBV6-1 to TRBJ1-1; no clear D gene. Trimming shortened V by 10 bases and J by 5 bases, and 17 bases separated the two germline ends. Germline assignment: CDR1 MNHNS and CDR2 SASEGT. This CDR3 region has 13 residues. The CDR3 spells CATDHGDQTEAFF. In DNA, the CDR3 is TGTGCCACCGACCATGGGGATCAGACTGAAGCTTTCTTT.